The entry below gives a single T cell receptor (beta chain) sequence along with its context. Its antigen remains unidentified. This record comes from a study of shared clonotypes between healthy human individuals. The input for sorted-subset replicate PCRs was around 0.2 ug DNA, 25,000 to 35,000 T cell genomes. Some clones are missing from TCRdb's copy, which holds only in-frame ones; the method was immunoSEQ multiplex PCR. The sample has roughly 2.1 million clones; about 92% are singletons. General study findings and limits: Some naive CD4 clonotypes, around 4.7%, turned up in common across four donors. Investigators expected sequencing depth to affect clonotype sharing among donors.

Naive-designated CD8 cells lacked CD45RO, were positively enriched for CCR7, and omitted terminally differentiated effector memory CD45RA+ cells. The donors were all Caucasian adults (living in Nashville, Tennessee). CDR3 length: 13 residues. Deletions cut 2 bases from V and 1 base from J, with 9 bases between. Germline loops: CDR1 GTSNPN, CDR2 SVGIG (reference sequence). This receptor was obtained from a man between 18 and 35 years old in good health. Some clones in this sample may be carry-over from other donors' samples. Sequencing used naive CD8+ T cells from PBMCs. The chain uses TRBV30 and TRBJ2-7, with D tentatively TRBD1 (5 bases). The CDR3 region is CAWSWAGSYEQYF. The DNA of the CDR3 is TGTGCCTGGAGTTGGGCAGGGTCCTACGAGCAGTACTTC.